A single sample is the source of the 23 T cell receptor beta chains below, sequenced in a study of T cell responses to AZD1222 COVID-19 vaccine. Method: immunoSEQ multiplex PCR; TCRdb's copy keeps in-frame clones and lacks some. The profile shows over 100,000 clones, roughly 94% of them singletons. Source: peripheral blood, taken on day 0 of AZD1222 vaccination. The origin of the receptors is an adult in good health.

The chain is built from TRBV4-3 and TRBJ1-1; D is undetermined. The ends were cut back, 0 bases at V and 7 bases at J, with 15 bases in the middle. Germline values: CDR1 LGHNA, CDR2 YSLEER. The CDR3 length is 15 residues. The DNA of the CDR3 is TGCGCCAGCAGCCAAGAAAAAAGCCCCCGGAGTGAAGCTTTCTTT. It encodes CASSQEKSPRSEAFF.

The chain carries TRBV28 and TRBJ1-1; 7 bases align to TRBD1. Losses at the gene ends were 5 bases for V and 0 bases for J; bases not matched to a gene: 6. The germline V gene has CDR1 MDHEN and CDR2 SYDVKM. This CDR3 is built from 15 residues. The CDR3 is CASSTGALMNTEAFF. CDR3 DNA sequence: TGTGCCAGCAGTACAGGGGCGTTAATGAACACTGAAGCTTTCTTT.

As DNA, the CDR3 is TGTGCCAGCAGCTTATTAGCGGGAGAACGGGGTGAGCAGTTCTTC. Its translation: CASSLLAGERGEQFF. The rearrangement joins TRBV11-3 to TRBJ2-1, with TRBD2 matching 9 bases. Germline CDR1 SGHNT, CDR2 YENEEA. This CDR3 spans 15 amino acids. Trimming removed 2 bases from V and 9 bases from J; junction bases left unmatched: 8. Filled out from reference TRBV11-3 and TRBJ2-1, the complete variable domain reads EAGVVQSPRYKIIEKKQPVAFWCNPISGHNTLYWYLQNLGQGPELLIRYENEEAVDDSQLPKDRFSAERLKGVDSTLKIQPAELGDSAVYLCASSLLAGERGEQFFGPGTRLTVL.

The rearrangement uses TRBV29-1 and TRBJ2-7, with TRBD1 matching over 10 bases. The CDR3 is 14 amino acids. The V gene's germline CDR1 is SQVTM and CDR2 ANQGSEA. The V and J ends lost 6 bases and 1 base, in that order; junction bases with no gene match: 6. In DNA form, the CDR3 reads TGCAGCGTCTCCGGGACAGGGGTTTCCTACGAGCAGTACTTC. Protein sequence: CSVSGTGVSYEQYF.

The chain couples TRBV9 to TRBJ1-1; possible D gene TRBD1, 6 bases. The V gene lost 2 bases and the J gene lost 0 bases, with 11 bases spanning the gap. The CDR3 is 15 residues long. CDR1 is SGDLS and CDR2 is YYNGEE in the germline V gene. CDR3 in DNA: TGTGCCAGCAGCGTTAGGGGGGAGATGAACACTGAAGCTTTCTTT. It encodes CASSVRGEMNTEAFF.

CDR3 nucleotides: TGTGCCAGTAGTATGGACCAGACGGGGAGGGCTATTCAGCCCCAGCATTTT. Protein product: CASSMDQTGRAIQPQHF. V gene TRBV19 combines with J gene TRBJ1-5, with unresolved D. The CDR3 covers 17 residues. Germline CDR1 is LNHDA and CDR2 is SQIVND (reference sequence). V was clipped by 3 bases and J by 6 bases, with 21 bases between them.

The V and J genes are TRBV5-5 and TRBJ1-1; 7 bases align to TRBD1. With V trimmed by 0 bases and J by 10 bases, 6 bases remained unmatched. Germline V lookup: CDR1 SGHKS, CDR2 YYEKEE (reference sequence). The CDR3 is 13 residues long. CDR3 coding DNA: TGTGCCAGCAGCTTGGAGGGGGCGCGGGGAGCTTTCTTT. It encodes CASSLEGARGAFF.

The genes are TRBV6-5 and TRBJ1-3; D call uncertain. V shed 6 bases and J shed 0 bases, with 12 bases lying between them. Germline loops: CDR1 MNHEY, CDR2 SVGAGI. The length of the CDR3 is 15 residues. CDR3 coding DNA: TGTGCCAGCAGCCCCCGGGCAGGCTCTGGAAACACCATATATTTT. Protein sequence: CASSPRAGSGNTIYF.

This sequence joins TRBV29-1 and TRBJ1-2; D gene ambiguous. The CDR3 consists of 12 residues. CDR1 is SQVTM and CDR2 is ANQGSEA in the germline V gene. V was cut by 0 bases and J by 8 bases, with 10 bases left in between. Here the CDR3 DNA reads TGCAGCGTTGAAGAATCGGGGTTAGGCTACACCTTC. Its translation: CSVEESGLGYTF.

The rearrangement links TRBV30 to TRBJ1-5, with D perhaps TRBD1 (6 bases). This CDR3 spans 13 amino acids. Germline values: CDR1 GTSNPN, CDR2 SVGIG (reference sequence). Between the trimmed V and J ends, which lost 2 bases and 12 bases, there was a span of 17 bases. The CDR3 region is CAWSLRQAGDQHF. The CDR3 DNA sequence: TGTGCCTGGAGTCTAAGACAGGCCGGGGACCAGCATTTT.

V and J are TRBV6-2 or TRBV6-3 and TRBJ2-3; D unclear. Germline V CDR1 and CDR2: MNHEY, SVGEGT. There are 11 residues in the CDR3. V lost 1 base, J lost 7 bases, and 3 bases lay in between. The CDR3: CASSYLNTQYF. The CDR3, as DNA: TGTGCCAGCAGTTACTTGAATACGCAGTATTTT.

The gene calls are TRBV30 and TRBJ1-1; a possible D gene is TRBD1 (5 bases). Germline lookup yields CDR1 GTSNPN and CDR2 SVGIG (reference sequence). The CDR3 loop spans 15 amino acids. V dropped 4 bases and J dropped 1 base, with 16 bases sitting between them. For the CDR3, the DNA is TGTGCCTGGACCATTCTTCACAGGCAGAACACTGAAGCTTTCTTT. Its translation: CAWTILHRQNTEAFF.

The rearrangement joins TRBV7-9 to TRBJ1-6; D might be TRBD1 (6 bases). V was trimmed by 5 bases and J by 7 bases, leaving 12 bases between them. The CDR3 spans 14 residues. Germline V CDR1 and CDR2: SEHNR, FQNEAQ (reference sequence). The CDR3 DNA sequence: TGTGCCAGCAGCACGGGGGCCCCGAATTCACCCCTCCACTTT. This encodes CASSTGAPNSPLHF.

In DNA, the CDR3 is TGTGCCAGCAGCCTAGGGACAGGGCGTTCGGGGCCCCAGCATTTT. It encodes CASSLGTGRSGPQHF. The gene calls are TRBV28 and TRBJ1-5, with 9 bases matching TRBD1. V lost 6 bases, J lost 9 bases, and 12 bases stayed unmatched. This CDR3 contains 15 residues. Germline V gene data show CDR1 as MDHEN and CDR2 as SYDVKM.

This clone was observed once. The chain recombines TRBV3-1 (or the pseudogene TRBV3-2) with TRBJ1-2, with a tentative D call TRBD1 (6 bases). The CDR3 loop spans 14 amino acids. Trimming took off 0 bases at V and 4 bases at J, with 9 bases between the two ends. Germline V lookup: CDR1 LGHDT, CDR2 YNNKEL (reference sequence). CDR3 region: CASSQEGDTYGYTF. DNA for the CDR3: TGTGCCAGCAGCCAAGAGGGGGACACCTATGGCTACACCTTC.

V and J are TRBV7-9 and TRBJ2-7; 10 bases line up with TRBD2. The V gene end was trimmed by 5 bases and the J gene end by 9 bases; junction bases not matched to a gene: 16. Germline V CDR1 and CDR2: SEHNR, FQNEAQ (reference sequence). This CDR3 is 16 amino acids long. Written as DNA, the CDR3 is TGTGCCAGCAGCCCTTATAGCGGGAGGCCGTACGAAGCGCAGTACTTC. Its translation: CASSPYSGRPYEAQYF.

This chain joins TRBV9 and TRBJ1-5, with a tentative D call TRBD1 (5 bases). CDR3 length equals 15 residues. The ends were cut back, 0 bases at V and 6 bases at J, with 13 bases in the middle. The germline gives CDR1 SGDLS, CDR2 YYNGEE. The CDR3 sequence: CASSVEAGGGQPQHF. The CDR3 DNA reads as TGTGCCAGCAGCGTAGAGGCGGGGGGAGGTCAGCCCCAGCATTTT.

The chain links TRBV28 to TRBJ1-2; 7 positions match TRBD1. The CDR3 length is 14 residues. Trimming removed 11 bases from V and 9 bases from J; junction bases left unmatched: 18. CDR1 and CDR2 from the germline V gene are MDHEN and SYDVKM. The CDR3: CAGSEDRTRVRYTF. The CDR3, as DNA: TGTGCCGGATCGGAGGACAGGACCCGCGTGCGCTACACCTTC.

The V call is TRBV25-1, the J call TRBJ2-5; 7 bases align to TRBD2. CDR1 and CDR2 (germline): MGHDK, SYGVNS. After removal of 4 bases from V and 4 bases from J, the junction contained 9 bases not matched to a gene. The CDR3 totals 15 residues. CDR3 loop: CASSVGGTRSETQYF. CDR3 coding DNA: TGTGCCAGCAGTGTCGGGGGGACGAGGTCAGAGACCCAGTACTTC.

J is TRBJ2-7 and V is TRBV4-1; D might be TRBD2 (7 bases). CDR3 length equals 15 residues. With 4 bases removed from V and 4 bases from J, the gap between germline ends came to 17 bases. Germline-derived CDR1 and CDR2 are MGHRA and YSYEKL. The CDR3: CASSPSRGAVYEQYF. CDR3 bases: TGCGCCAGCAGCCCTTCCCGGGGGGCGGTATACGAGCAGTACTTC.

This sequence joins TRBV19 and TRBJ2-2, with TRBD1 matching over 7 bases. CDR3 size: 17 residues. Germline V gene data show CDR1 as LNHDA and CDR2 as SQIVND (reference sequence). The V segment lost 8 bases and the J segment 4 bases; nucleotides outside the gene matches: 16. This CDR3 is CASHRSTLTGRTGELFF. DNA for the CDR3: TGTGCCAGTCACCGGAGCACCCTGACAGGGCGCACCGGGGAGCTGTTTTTT.

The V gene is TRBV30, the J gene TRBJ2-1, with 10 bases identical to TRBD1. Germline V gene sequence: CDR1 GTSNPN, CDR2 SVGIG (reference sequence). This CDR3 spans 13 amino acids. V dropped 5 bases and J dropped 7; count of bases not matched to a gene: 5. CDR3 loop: CAWGGQGFNEQFF. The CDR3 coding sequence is TGTGCCTGGGGGGGACAGGGGTTTAATGAGCAGTTCTTC.

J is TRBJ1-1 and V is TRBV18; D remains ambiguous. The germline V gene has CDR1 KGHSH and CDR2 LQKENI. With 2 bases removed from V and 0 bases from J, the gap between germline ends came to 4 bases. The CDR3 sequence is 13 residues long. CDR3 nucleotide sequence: TGTGCCAGCTCACCAGGGCTGAACACTGAAGCTTTCTTT. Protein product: CASSPGLNTEAFF.